This record looks at one T cell receptor beta chain sequence and its context. Its antigen is unidentified. The CDR3 runs to 15 residues. CDR1 and CDR2 from the germline V gene are MDHEN and SYDVKM. V was cut by 2 bases and J by 2 bases, with 13 bases left in between. Sequencing used immunoSEQ multiplex PCR; TCRdb keeps in-frame clones, though not all of them. The sample includes over 400,000 clones, roughly 91% of them seen just once. This sample was taken from a study of Ad26.COV2.S vaccination and SARS-CoV-2 variants. General study points: Vaccinated individuals (as opposed to placebo recipients) had higher spike-specific TCR breadth. The authors reported substantial breadth in spike-specific CD8+ and CD4+ T cell responses after vaccination.

Sample treatment: 15 to 20 received Ad26.COV2.S at low or high dose, single or two shots; about 5 received placebo; per-sample allocation not given. Day 63 after the first injection of vaccine or placebo was the sampling time. An adult of 18-55 years in Boston served as donor. The rearrangement joins TRBV28 to TRBJ2-7, with D tentatively TRBD1 or TRBD2 (6 bases each). This sample comprised peripheral blood, obtained in a trial of Ad26.COV2.S vaccine versus placebo. The receptor was isolated from a person aged 18-60 years who received the Ad26.COV2.S COVID-19 vaccine or a placebo. This chain's CDR3 is CASSLGGGPPYEQYF. The CDR3 DNA follows: TGTGCCAGCAGTTTAGGAGGGGGGCCTCCCTACGAGCAGTACTTC.